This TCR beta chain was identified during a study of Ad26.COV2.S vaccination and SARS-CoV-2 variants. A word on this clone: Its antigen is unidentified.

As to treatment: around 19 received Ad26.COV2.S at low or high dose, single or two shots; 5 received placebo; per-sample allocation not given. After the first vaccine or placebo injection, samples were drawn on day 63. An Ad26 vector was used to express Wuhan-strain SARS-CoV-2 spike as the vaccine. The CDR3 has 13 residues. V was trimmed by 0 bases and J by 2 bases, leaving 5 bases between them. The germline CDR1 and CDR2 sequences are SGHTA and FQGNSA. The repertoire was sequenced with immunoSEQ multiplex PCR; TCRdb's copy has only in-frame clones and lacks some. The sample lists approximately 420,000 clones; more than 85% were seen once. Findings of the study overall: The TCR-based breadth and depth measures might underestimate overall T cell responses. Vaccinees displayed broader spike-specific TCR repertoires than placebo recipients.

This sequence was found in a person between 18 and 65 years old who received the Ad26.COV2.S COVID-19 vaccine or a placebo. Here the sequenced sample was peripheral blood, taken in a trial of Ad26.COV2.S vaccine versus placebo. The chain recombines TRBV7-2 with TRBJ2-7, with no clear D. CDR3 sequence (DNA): TGTGCCAGCAGCTTAGCACCCACCTACGAGCAGTACTTC. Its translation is CASSLAPTYEQYF.